This T cell receptor beta chain was identified in a study of patients and donors after allogeneic stem cell transplantation. TCRdb ran MiXCR on the RT-PCR reads and lists one entry per CDR3 protein. The sample lists 150,000 to 200,000 distinct CDR3 sequences; 41% were seen once. With 0 bases removed from V and 5 bases from J, the gap between germline ends came to 11 bases. Germline CDR1 SGHRS, CDR2 YFSETQ. The CDR3 contains 14 residues. This sequence was found in a human donor who was either an allogeneic HSCT recipient or a stem cell or donor lymphocyte infusion donor (not recorded which). It is not recorded whose cells these are; they may come from a transplant donor. Specimen: blood, either unsorted or a sorted T cell fraction (not recorded which). This chain connects TRBV5-1 to TRBJ1-2; the D gene is possibly TRBD1 (5 bases). The CDR3 sequence is CASSLEGRPYGYTF. CDR3 nucleotides: TGCGCCAGCAGCTTGGAGGGACGCCCATATGGCTACACCTTC.